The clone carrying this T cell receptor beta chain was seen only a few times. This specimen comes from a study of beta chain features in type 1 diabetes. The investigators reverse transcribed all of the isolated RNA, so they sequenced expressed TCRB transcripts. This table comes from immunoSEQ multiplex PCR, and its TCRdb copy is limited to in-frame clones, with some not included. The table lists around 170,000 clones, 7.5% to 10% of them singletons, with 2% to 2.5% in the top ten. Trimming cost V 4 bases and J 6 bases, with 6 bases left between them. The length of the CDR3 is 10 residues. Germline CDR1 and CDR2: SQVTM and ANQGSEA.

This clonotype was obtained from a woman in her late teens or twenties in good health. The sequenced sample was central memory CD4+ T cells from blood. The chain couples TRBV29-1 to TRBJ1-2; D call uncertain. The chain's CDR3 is CSVGPDGYTF. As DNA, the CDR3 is TGCAGCGTTGGGCCCGATGGCTACACCTTC.